This TCR beta chain was sequenced for a study of a mutant IDH1 vaccine in newly diagnosed glioma. Time point indicated: week 11, during vaccination. Vaccination comprised doses that each held 300 ug of mutant IDH1 20-mer peptide, plus topical imiquimod. Notes on this clone: Antigen: not known.

Data came from immunoSEQ multiplex PCR; TCRdb stores just in-frame clones and leaves some out. The profile covers about 110,000 clones, with about 90% appearing a single time and around 0.61% taken by the ten largest. This sample comprised PBMCs, obtained from a glioma patient whose treatment included an IDH1 peptide vaccine. This clonotype was sampled from a woman in her forties or fifties with glioma.

The CDR3 here is CASSLQGAGRETQYF. DNA of the CDR3: TGTGCCAGCAGCTTGCAGGGGGCAGGCAGGGAGACCCAGTACTTC. V usage is TRBV7-3 and J usage is TRBJ2-5; 8 bases line up with TRBD1. Losses at the gene ends were 3 bases for V and 5 bases for J; bases not matched to a gene: 8. The CDR3 is 15 amino acids. Germline assignment: CDR1 SGHTA and CDR2 FQGTGA. The full variable domain, rest sourced from reference TRBV7-3 and TRBJ2-5, is GAGVSQTPSNKVTEKGKYVELRCDPISGHTALYWYRQSLGQGPEFLIYFQGTGAADDSGLPNDRFFAVRPEGSVSTLKIQRTERGDSAVYLCASSLQGAGRETQYFGPGTRLLVL.